This paragraph covers one T cell receptor beta chain sequence. The antigen remains unidentified. Germline assignment: CDR1 SQVTM and CDR2 ANQGSEA. This CDR3 region has 13 residues. With 0 bases removed from V and 10 bases from J, the gap between germline ends came to 10 bases. The data stem from a study of cytomegalovirus exposure and HLA in healthy donors. Study-level information: Genotyping of more than 300 donors showed that 70% to 90% belonged to the Caucasian-associated ancestry cluster.

Points from the study as a whole: Other equally common chains were less clonally expanded than HLA-associated TCR beta chains, a later analysis showed.

In the PCR, 60 Vbeta and 13 Jbeta primers were used. Profiled with immunoSEQ multiplex PCR; TCRdb holds only in-frame clones, not every one. The data contain fewer than 350,000 clones, roughly 89% of them singletons. The sequence came from a woman in her late teens or twenties in good health and CMV-seronegative. The sequenced sample consisted of PBMCs. The rearrangement joins TRBV29-1 to TRBJ1-6, with D possibly TRBD1 on 6 matching bases. The chain's CDR3 is CSVEEGANSPLHF. As DNA, the CDR3 is TGCAGCGTTGAAGAGGGGGCGAACTCACCCCTCCACTTT.